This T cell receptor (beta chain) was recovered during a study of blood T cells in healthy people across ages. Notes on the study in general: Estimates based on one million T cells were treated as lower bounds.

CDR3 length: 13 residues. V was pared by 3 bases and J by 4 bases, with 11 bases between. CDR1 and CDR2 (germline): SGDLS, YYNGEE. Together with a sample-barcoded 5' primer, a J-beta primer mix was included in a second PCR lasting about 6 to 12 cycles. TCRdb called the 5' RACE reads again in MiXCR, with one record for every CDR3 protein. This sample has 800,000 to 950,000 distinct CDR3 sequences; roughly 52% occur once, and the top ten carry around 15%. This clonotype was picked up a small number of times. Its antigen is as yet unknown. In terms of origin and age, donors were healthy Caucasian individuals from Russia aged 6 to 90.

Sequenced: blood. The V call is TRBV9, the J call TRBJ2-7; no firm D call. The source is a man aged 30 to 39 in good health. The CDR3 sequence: CASSAHLGYEQYF. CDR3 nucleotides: TGTGCCAGCAGCGCCCACCTAGGATACGAGCAGTACTTC.